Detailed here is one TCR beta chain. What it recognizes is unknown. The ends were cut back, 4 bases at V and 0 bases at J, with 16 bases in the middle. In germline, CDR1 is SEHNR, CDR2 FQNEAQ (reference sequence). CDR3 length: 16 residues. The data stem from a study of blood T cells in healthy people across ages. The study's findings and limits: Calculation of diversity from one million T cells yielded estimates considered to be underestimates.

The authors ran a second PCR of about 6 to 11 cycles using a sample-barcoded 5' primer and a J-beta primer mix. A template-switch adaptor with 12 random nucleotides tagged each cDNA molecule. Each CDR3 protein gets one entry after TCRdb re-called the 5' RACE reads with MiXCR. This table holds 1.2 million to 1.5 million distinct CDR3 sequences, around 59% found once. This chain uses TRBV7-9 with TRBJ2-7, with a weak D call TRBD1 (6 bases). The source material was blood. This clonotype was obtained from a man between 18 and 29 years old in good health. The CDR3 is CASSSSPGHVSYEQYF. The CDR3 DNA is TGTGCCAGCAGCTCTTCCCCGGGACACGTCTCCTACGAGCAGTACTTC.